Below are 21 T cell receptor beta chains sequenced from a single sample in a study of CD8 T cells in Susac syndrome. It was with random hexamers that roughly 0.5 to 1 ug RNA was reverse transcribed. TCRdb reprocessed the immunoSEQ multiplex PCR reads via MiXCR and lists one record per CDR3 protein. This sample has about 300,000 distinct CDR3 sequences, with approximately 85% found just once. Sequenced sample: CD8+ T cells from PBMCs. Source of these receptors: a human donor with multiple sclerosis.

V and J are TRBV5-4 and TRBJ2-7, with 10 bases identical to TRBD2. The CDR3 runs 14 residues. The germline V gene has CDR1 SGHNT and CDR2 YYREEE (reference sequence). V dropped 1 base and J dropped 6; count of bases not matched to a gene: 4. The CDR3 bases are TGTGCCAGCAGCTTGCGGCTAGCGGGAGTCGAGCAGTACTTC. The encoded protein is CASSLRLAGVEQYF.

J is TRBJ1-1 and V is TRBV14; no reliable D call. V was clipped by 4 bases and J by 6 bases, with 12 bases between them. This CDR3 has 13 residues. The V gene's germline CDR1 is SGHDN and CDR2 FVKESK. CDR3 residues: CASSLPRGSEAFF. CDR3 DNA: TGTGCCAGCAGCCTACCACGGGGATCTGAAGCTTTCTTT.

The chain employs TRBV28 and TRBJ2-5, with 11 bases fitting TRBD1. The V gene's germline CDR1 is MDHEN and CDR2 SYDVKM. This CDR3 is 14 amino acids long. V shed 3 bases, J shed 4 bases, and the junction held 1 base outside the gene matches. CDR3 bases: TGTGCCAGCAGTTTTGGGACAGGGGGAGAGACCCAGTACTTC. Translation: CASSFGTGGETQYF.

The J gene is TRBJ2-6, the V gene TRBV28, with D hard to call. This CDR3 is 16 amino acids long. Trimming shortened V by 4 bases and J by 0 bases, and 10 bases separated the two germline ends. Germline lookup yields CDR1 MDHEN and CDR2 SYDVKM. As DNA, the CDR3 is TGTGCCAGCAGTTCCGGGTGGGCCTCTGGGGCCAACGTCCTGACTTTC. The encoded protein is CASSSGWASGANVLTF.

The rearrangement joins TRBV7-6 to TRBJ2-1; TRBD2 matches 8 bases. This CDR3 has 14 amino acids. The germline gives CDR1 SGHVS, CDR2 FNYEAQ. V lost 2 bases and J lost 7; bases outside the gene matches: 4. DNA for the CDR3: TGTGCCAGCAGCTTAAGCGGGAGAGGGAATGAGCAGTTCTTC. It codes for CASSLSGRGNEQFF.

The gene calls are TRBV15 and TRBJ2-1; the D is unclear. The CDR3 totals 16 residues. V shed 3 bases and J shed 0 bases, with 12 bases lying between them. CDR1 and CDR2 from the germline V gene are LNHNV and YYDKDF (reference sequence). The CDR3 loop is CATSSVRVGSYNEQFF. As DNA, the CDR3 is TGTGCCACCAGCAGTGTCCGGGTGGGCTCCTACAATGAGCAGTTCTTC.

This clonotype was observed a single time. The chain uses TRBV5-4 and TRBJ2-7, with D maybe TRBD2 (5 bases). Deletions cut 0 bases from V and 3 bases from J, with 13 bases between. The CDR3 sequence is 15 residues long. Germline CDR1 SGHNT, CDR2 YYREEE (reference sequence). The CDR3 DNA sequence: TGTGCCAGCAGCTTGGCCCTAGATCGGGACTACGAGCAGTACTTC. Protein product: CASSLALDRDYEQYF.

The chain combines TRBV5-4 with TRBJ2-1, with 9 bases lining up with TRBD2. Trimming cost V 0 bases and J 4 bases; bases outside gene matches: 8. The V gene's germline CDR1 is SGHNT and CDR2 YYREEE (reference sequence). This CDR3 comprises 17 residues. CDR3 sequence reads: CASSLEVSGSSYNEQFF. The CDR3 DNA reads TGTGCCAGCAGCTTGGAGGTTAGCGGGAGCAGTTACAATGAGCAGTTCTTC.

The V gene is TRBV6-1, the J gene TRBJ1-3; TRBD1 might be the D (6 bases). V dropped 7 bases and J dropped 0 bases, with 19 bases sitting between them. Germline V lookup: CDR1 MNHNS, CDR2 SASEGT. The CDR3 length is 17 residues. In nucleotides, the CDR3 is TGTGCCAGCACCACGGGGGGACACCTAGACTCTGGAAACACCATATATTTT. Residues: CASTTGGHLDSGNTIYF.

This rearrangement joins TRBV12-3 or TRBV12-4 to TRBJ1-1; no clear D. The germline V and J ends were trimmed by 6 bases and 4 bases, with 12 bases remaining between them. CDR3 length: 13 amino acids. The CDR3 nucleotides read TGTGCCAGCAGACCGGGTCTCGCCACTGAAGCTTTCTTT. As protein: CASRPGLATEAFF.

This rearrangement joins TRBV6-5 to TRBJ1-2; D call uncertain. V was clipped by 3 bases and J by 3 bases, with 8 bases between them. This CDR3 has 13 residues. CDR1 and CDR2 from the germline V gene are MNHEY and SVGAGI. This CDR3 reads CASSYGRDYGYTF. CDR3 sequence (DNA): TGTGCCAGCAGTTATGGGCGGGACTATGGCTACACCTTC.

The V gene is TRBV9, the J gene TRBJ2-5; TRBD2 matches at 8 bases. The CDR3 length is 16 residues. Germline assignment: CDR1 SGDLS and CDR2 YYNGEE. J was trimmed by 0 bases and V by 0 bases; bases with no gene match: 4. CDR3 loop: CASSVAAGGDQETQYF. Here the CDR3 DNA reads TGTGCCAGCAGCGTAGCGGCGGGAGGCGACCAAGAGACCCAGTACTTC.

This chain links TRBV6-5 with TRBJ1-4; 7 bases align to TRBD1. The J segment lost 1 base and the V segment lost 2 bases, leaving 13 bases of the junction unmatched. The germline V gene encodes CDR1 MNHEY and CDR2 SVGAGI. The CDR3 spans 19 residues. The CDR3 region is CASSYLPAGGLGTNEKLFF. Here the CDR3 DNA reads TGTGCCAGCAGTTACCTCCCGGCAGGGGGGCTGGGAACTAATGAAAAACTGTTTTTT.

This clonotype was detected once. The rearrangement uses TRBV4-1 and TRBJ2-2, with D perhaps being TRBD1 or TRBD2 (5 bases each). The germline CDR1 and CDR2 sequences are MGHRA and YSYEKL. This CDR3 region has 15 residues. V dropped 2 bases and J dropped 6 bases, with 13 bases sitting between them. The CDR3 nucleotides read TGCGCCAGCAGCCAAAAATACCGGGACCCCGGGGAGCTGTTTTTT. This codes for CASSQKYRDPGELFF.

The chain combines TRBV5-6 with TRBJ2-3; possible D gene TRBD2, 5 bases. Deletions cut 0 bases from V and 1 base from J, with 6 bases between. The CDR3 totals 14 residues. Germline V lookup: CDR1 SGHDT, CDR2 YYEEEE. The CDR3 DNA follows: TGTGCCAGCAGCTTGGGTAGCGGCACAGATACGCAGTATTTT. Residues: CASSLGSGTDTQYF.

The chain is built from TRBV5-1 and TRBJ2-4; D is possibly TRBD2 (7 bases). Germline values: CDR1 SGHRS, CDR2 YFSETQ. The CDR3 extends over 17 amino acids. V was shortened by 3 bases and J by 8 bases, with 24 bases between the two germline ends. In DNA form, the CDR3 reads TGCGCCAGCAGCTACCGACTACCCTGGGGGGGCCCGGACATTCAGTACTTC. The encoded protein is CASSYRLPWGGPDIQYF.

CDR3 nucleotide sequence: TGTGCCAGTAGTAGCCGAACCGACGCTGGGGCCAACGTCCTGACTTTC. The encoded protein is CASSSRTDAGANVLTF. The chain links TRBV19 to TRBJ2-6; D uncertain. The V end lost 4 bases, the J end lost 2 bases, and 12 bases lay between the germline ends. Looked up from germline, CDR1 is LNHDA and CDR2 is SQIVND (reference sequence). This CDR3 spans 16 amino acids.

This clonotype was observed a few times. The J gene is TRBJ2-1, the V gene TRBV4-3; TRBD2 aligns across 11 bases. V shed 3 bases and J 4 bases; nucleotides not matched to a gene: 2. The CDR3 has 15 residues. CDR1 is LGHNA and CDR2 is YSLEER in the germline V gene. The CDR3 is CASSQGLADYNEQFF. In DNA form, the CDR3 reads TGCGCCAGCAGCCAGGGACTAGCGGATTACAATGAGCAGTTCTTC.

The chain joins TRBV19 to TRBJ2-1, with 9 bases aligning to TRBD2. With V trimmed by 5 bases and J by 2 bases, 4 bases remained unmatched. Germline V lookup: CDR1 LNHDA, CDR2 SQIVND (reference sequence). The CDR3 extends over 15 amino acids. The CDR3 spells CASSPTSGPYNEQFF. In DNA, the CDR3 is TGTGCCAGTAGTCCGACTAGCGGACCCTACAATGAGCAGTTCTTC.

In this sample, this clonotype turned up once. The CDR3 nucleotides are TGTGCCAGCAGCTCCTGGAGGGGGGGTATTCTATGGAATCAGCCCCAGCATTTT. Translation gives CASSSWRGGILWNQPQHF. The V and J genes are TRBV28 and TRBJ1-5; tentative D call: TRBD1 (6 bases). CDR1 is MDHEN and CDR2 is SYDVKM in the germline V gene. V dropped 6 bases and J dropped 4 bases, with 25 bases sitting between them. This CDR3 is built from 18 residues.

The chain carries TRBV4-1 and TRBJ2-1; D is unresolved. Per germline, CDR1 MGHRA and CDR2 YSYEKL. V was trimmed by 0 bases and J by 11 bases, leaving 11 bases between them. This CDR3 is 13 amino acids long. In nucleotides, the CDR3 is TGCGCCAGCAGCCAAGATCTACTCGGGCAGCAGTTCTTC. It specifies CASSQDLLGQQFF.